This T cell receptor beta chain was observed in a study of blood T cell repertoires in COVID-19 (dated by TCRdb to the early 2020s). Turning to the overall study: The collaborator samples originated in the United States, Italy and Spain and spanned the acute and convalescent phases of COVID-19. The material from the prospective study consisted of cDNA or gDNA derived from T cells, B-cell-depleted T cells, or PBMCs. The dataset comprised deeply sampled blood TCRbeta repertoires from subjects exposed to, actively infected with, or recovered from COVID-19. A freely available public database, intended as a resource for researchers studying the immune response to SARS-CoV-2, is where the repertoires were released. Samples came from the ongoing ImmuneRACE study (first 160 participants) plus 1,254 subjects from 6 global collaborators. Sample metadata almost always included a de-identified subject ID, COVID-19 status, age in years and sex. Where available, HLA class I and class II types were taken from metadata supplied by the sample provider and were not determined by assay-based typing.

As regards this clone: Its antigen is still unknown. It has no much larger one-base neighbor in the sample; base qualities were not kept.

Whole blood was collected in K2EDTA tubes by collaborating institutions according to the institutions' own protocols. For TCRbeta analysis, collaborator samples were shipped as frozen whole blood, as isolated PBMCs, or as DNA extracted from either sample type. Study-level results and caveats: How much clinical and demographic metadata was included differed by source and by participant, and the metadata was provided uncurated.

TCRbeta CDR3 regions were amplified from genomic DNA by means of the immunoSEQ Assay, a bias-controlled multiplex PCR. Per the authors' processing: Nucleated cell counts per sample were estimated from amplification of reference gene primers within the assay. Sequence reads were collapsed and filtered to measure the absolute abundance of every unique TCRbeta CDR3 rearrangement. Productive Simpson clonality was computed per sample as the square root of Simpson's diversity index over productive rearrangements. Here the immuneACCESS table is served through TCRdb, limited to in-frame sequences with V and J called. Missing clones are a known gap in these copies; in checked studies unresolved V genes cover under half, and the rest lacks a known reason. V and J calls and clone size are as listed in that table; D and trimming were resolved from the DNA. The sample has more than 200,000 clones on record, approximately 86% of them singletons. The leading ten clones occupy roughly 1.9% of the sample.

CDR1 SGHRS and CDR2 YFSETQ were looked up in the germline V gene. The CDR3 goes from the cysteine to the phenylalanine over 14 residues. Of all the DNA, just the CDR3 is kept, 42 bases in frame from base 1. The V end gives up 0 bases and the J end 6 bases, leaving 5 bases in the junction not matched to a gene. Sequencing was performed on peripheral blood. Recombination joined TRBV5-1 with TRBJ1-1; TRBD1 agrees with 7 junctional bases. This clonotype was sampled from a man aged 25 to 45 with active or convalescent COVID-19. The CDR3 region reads CASSLEGAAPEAFF. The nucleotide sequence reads TGCGCCAGCAGCTTGGAGGGGGCGGCCCCTGAAGCTTTCTTT. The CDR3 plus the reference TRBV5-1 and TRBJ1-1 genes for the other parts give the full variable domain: KAGVTQTPRYLIKTRGQQVTLSCSPISGHRSVSWYQQTPGQGLQFLFEYFSETQRNKGNFPGRFSGRQFSNSRSEMNVSTLELGDSALYLCASSLEGAAPEAFFGQGTRLTVV.